The present T cell receptor (beta chain) was sequenced within a study of radiotherapy plus CTLA-4 blockade in lung cancer. Broader study findings: Clones of tumor-derived TCRs expanded in blood after radiotherapy plus ipilimumab.

With regard to this clone: Its specificity is unknown.

Trimming stripped 2 bases from V and 0 bases from J, with 5 bases between. Germline V lookup: CDR1 MNHEY, CDR2 SVGAGI. CDR3 length equals 14 residues. Method: immunoSEQ multiplex PCR; TCRdb's copy keeps in-frame clones and lacks some. The sample gives about 82,000 clones, around 72% of which show up once; about 14% is in the top ten. The clonotype comes from a human donor with non-small cell lung cancer that progressed on radiotherapy plus ipilimumab. The V and J genes are TRBV6-5 and TRBJ1-3; D is ambiguous. This specimen was peripheral blood, taken from a patient treated with radiotherapy plus ipilimumab. CDR3 DNA: TGTGCCAGCAGTTACGCGAGCTCTGGAAACACCATATATTTT. Translating gives CASSYASSGNTIYF.